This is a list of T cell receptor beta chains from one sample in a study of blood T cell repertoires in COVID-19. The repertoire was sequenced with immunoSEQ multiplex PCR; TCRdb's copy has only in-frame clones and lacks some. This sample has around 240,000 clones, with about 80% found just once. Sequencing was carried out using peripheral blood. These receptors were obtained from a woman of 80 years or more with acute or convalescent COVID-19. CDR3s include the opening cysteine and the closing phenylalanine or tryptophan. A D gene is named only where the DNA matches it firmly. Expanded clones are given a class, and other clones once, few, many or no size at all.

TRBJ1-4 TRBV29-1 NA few TGCAGCGTTGTTGGAGGACAGACTAATGAAAAACTGTTTTTT CSVVGGQTNEKLFF
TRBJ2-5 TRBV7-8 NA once TGTGCCAGCAGCTTAGCAAGACAGCAAGAGACCCAGTACTTC CASSLARQQETQYF
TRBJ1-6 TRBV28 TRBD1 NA TGTGCCATTGGGACAGGCGAGGATTCACCCCTCCACTTT CAIGTGEDSPLHF
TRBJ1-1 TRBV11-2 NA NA TGTGCCAGCAGCCAGAGACGGGTGAACACTGAAGCTTTCTTT CASSQRRVNTEAFF
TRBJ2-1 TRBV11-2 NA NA TGTGCCAGCAGCTTAGGAGCCACTAAAAGACAGTTCTTC CASSLGATKRQFF
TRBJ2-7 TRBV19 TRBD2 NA TGTGCCAGTAGTATGGGGACTAGCGGAACTTTTACCTACGAGCAGTACTTC CASSMGTSGTFTYEQYF
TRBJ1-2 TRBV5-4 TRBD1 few TGTGCCAGCAGAAGGGACAGCACTACTGGGGCCTATGGCTACACCTTC CASRRDSTTGAYGYTF
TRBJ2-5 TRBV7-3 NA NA TGTGCCAGCAGCTTTGAGGGCGGGACCCAGTACTTC CASSFEGGTQYF
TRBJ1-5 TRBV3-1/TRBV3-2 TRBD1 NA TGTGCCAGCAGCCAAGAGACAGGGAATCAGCCCCAGCATTTT CASSQETGNQPQHF
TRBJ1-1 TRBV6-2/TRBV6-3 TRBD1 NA TGTGCCAGCAGTTACTTACAGGGGGCGAACACTGAAGCTTTCTTT CASSYLQGANTEAFF
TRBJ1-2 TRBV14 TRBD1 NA TGTGCCAGCAGTCGGCGGGACAGGGCGCTTAACTATGGCTACACCTTC CASSRRDRALNYGYTF
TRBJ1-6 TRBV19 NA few TGTGCCAGTAGTACGATGCGGCAGGGGAATTCACCCCTCCACTTT CASSTMRQGNSPLHF
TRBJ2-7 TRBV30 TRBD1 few TGTGCCTGGAGGGGACAGGGGGCCTCCTACGAGCAGTACTTC CAWRGQGASYEQYF
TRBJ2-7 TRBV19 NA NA TGTGCCAGTAGAGTGGGGCACCCAGCCTACGAGCAGTACTTC CASRVGHPAYEQYF
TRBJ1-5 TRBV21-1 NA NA TGTGCCAGCAGCAACCCAGTGGGGGCGGATCAGCCCCAGCATTTT CASSNPVGADQPQHF
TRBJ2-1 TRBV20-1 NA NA TGCAGTGCTAGAGGGGAGACTGAGCAGTTCTTC CSARGETEQFF
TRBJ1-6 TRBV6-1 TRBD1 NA TGTGCCAGCAGACTAACAGGGGAGAATTCACCCCTCCACTTT CASRLTGENSPLHF
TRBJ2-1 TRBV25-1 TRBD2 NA TGTGCCAGCAGTGGGGGACTAGCGCAGTTCTTC CASSGGLAQFF
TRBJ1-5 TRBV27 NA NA TGTGCCAGCAGCCCCAACGGGTTGGGCAATCAGCCCCAGCATTTT CASSPNGLGNQPQHF
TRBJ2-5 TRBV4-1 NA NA TGCGCCAGCAGCTTCGGGGTTACACAAGAGACCCAGTACTTC CASSFGVTQETQYF
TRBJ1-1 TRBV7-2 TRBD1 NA TGTGCCAGCAGCCCCCGGACAGGCCCGGTCCAGGCTTTCTTT CASSPRTGPVQAFF
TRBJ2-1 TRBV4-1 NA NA TGCGCCAGCAGCCAAGATCGGACTCTCAGGAATGAGCAGTTCTTC CASSQDRTLRNEQFF
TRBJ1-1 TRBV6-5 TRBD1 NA TGTGCCAGCAGATCCTGGACAGGGGGCGATCCTGAAGCTTTCTTT CASRSWTGGDPEAFF